One and the same sample provided the 28 T cell receptor beta chains below, sequenced in a study of OX40 agonist ivuxolimab in advanced cancers. TCRdb's copy holds only in-frame clones and misses some; the assay was immunoSEQ multiplex PCR. The sample lists 65,000 to 70,000 clones; 82% were seen once. This specimen consisted of CD4+ or CD8+ T cells sorted from blood, obtained in a trial of the OX40 agonist ivuxolimab. The receptors derive from an adult with an advanced solid tumor such as melanoma, head and neck, liver or kidney cancer.

This sequence joins TRBV6-6 and TRBJ2-3, with 8 bases aligning to TRBD2. Germline trimming cut 5 bases from V and 5 bases from J; bases unmatched to any gene: 6. Germline-derived CDR1 and CDR2 are MNHNY and SVGAGI (reference sequence). The CDR3 consists of 14 residues. The CDR3 sequence is CASSLAGVGDTQYF. The DNA of the CDR3 is TGTGCCAGCAGTCTAGCGGGTGTGGGAGATACGCAGTATTTT.

The chain links TRBV2 to TRBJ1-4; D is undetermined. Germline values: CDR1 SNHLY, CDR2 FYNNEI. V gave up 11 bases and J gave up 0 bases, with 16 bases separating them. The CDR3 sequence is 15 residues long. CDR3 bases: TGTGCCTCTAAAGGAGGTCAAGCAACTAATGAAAAACTGTTTTTT. This gives the protein CASKGGQATNEKLFF.

The CDR3 protein is CATSRDLGSTNTEAFF. CDR3 DNA sequence: TGTGCCACCAGCAGAGATTTAGGCAGTACGAACACTGAAGCTTTCTTT. This chain uses TRBV15 with TRBJ1-1; D unresolved. The germline CDR1 and CDR2 sequences are LNHNV and YYDKDF (reference sequence). The CDR3 has 16 residues. V lost 0 bases and J 1 base, leaving 12 bases between the germline ends.

This clone was seen once. This chain connects TRBV6-5 to TRBJ2-7; TRBD1 is a possible D gene (6 bases). Trimming took off 6 bases at V and 2 bases at J, with 14 bases between the two ends. CDR3 length: 14 amino acids. The germline CDR1 and CDR2 sequences are MNHEY and SVGAGI. The CDR3 loop reads CASRNLRQAYEQYF. The CDR3, as DNA: TGTGCCAGCAGAAACCTCCGACAGGCCTACGAGCAGTACTTC.

The CDR3 here is CASSKWTGGSYGYTF. The DNA for the CDR3 is TGTGCCAGCAGCAAATGGACAGGGGGCAGTTATGGCTACACCTTC. The gene calls are TRBV21-1 and TRBJ1-2; the D call of TRBD1 is as the table states it, not checked on the DNA. TRBV21-1 is a known pseudogene. This CDR3 region has 15 residues.

The J gene is TRBJ2-1, the V gene TRBV10-1; 10 nucleotides line up with TRBD2. Trimming took 4 bases from V and 0 from J; bases not matched to a gene: 21. The CDR3 has 22 amino acids. Germline V lookup: CDR1 WNHNN, CDR2 SYGVQD (reference sequence). The CDR3 region has the DNA TGCGCCAGCAGTGTCGGGACAGGACTACCTAGCGGGGGCTCGAGCTCCTACAATGAGCAGTTCTTC. This translates into CASSVGTGLPSGGSSSYNEQFF.

The gene calls are TRBV4-3 and TRBJ2-7; no definite D call. CDR1 and CDR2 from the germline V gene are LGHNA and YSLEER. The CDR3 is made up of 13 amino acids. The germline V and J ends were trimmed by 2 bases and 2 bases, with 7 bases remaining between them. CDR3 in amino acids: CASSQSQAYEQYF. The CDR3 nucleotides read TGCGCCAGCAGCCAATCCCAGGCCTACGAGCAGTACTTC.

This clone occurred once. The rearrangement joins TRBV7-6 to TRBJ2-1; 14 positions match TRBD2. The germline CDR1 and CDR2 sequences are SGHVS and FNYEAQ. The CDR3 totals 17 residues. Germline trimming cut 3 bases from V and 8 bases from J; bases unmatched to any gene: 9. In nucleotides, the CDR3 is TGTGCCAGCAGCTTGACTAGCGGGAGGGCCAGTTTCGATGAGCAGTTCTTC. It yields the protein CASSLTSGRASFDEQFF.

The chain has TRBV6-6 and TRBJ1-2, with a possible D match to TRBD1 (5 bases). The germline V gene has CDR1 MNHNY and CDR2 SVGAGI (reference sequence). V was clipped by 2 bases and J by 2 bases, with 9 bases between them. The CDR3 covers 14 residues. DNA for the CDR3: TGTGCCAGCAGTTACGGGGCAGGGAACTATGGCTACACCTTC. The encoded protein is CASSYGAGNYGYTF.

This rearrangement joins TRBV4-2 to TRBJ2-7, with 8 bases lining up with TRBD1. Germline V gives CDR1 LGHNA, CDR2 YNFKEQ. The CDR3 contains 15 residues. J lost 9 bases, V lost 5 bases, and 15 bases had no gene match. The CDR3 is CASSYPGTPGQGQYF. The CDR3 nucleotides are TGTGCCAGCAGCTACCCCGGGACGCCAGGACAGGGGCAGTACTTC.

Turning to this clone: The junction shows a germline mismatch at one end, possibly a read error. The chain employs TRBV6-4 and TRBJ2-7; 14 positions agree with TRBD2. This CDR3 comprises 17 residues. CDR1 is MRHNA, CDR2 SNTAGT, per germline. This CDR3 is CASSYSGLAGVYYEQYF. In nucleotides, the CDR3 is TGTGCCAGCAGTTACTCGGGACTAGCGGGAGTTTATTACGAGCAGTACTTC.

V usage is TRBV27 and J usage is TRBJ2-6; no definite D call. CDR1 and CDR2 (germline): MNHEY, SMNVEV (reference sequence). V lost 5 bases and J lost 2, with 10 bases in between. This CDR3 has 15 residues. CDR3 amino acids: CASSPHEAGANVLTF. The CDR3 DNA is TGTGCCAGCAGTCCTCACGAAGCTGGGGCCAACGTCCTGACTTTC. Full variable domain (outside the CDR3, taken from reference TRBV27 and TRBJ2-6): EAQVTQNPRYLITVTGKKLTVTCSQNMNHEYMSWYRQDPGLGLRQIYYSMNVEVTDKGDVPEGYKVSRKEKRNFPLILESPSPNQTSLYFCASSPHEAGANVLTFGAGSRLTVL.

This clone was detected only a few times. The V gene is TRBV6-1, the J gene TRBJ2-3; the D gene is possibly TRBD2 (7 bases). Germline assignment: CDR1 MNHNS and CDR2 SASEGT. Trimming pared 2 bases from V and 1 base from J, leaving 13 bases between. The CDR3 extends over 16 amino acids. The chain's CDR3 is CASSETGGYGTDTQYF. CDR3 in DNA: TGTGCCAGCAGTGAAACGGGGGGCTATGGCACAGATACGCAGTATTTT.

The chain is built from TRBV28 and TRBJ2-1; D gene unclear. Trimming left V 4 bases short and J 4 bases short, with 11 bases between. The germline gives CDR1 MDHEN, CDR2 SYDVKM. The CDR3 has 14 residues. CDR3 sequence: CASSSPIEYNEQFF. CDR3 sequence (DNA): TGTGCCAGCAGTTCTCCCATAGAATACAATGAGCAGTTCTTC.

This chain uses TRBV6-1 with TRBJ1-1, with 7 nucleotides matching TRBD1. Germline V gene data show CDR1 as MNHNS and CDR2 as SASEGT. This CDR3 spans 15 amino acids. J lost 0 bases, V lost 6 bases, and 7 bases had no gene match. The CDR3 sequence: CASSRGGPMNTEAFF. CDR3 nucleotide sequence: TGTGCCAGCAGCAGGGGGGGCCCGATGAACACTGAAGCTTTCTTT.

This clone was recorded once. This chain joins TRBV7-3 and TRBJ1-1; D is perhaps TRBD1 (6 bases). V lost 5 bases and J lost 4, with 11 bases in between. CDR1 is SGHTA, CDR2 FQGTGA, per germline. The CDR3 extends over 13 amino acids. CDR3 DNA: TGTGCCAGCAGCCCAGGCAGGGGCACTGAAGCTTTCTTT. Translation gives CASSPGRGTEAFF. The full variable domain, in which reference TRBV7-3 and TRBJ1-1 provide the parts outside the CDR3, is GAGVSQTPSNKVTEKGKYVELRCDPISGHTALYWYRQSLGQGPEFLIYFQGTGAADDSGLPNDRFFAVRPEGSVSTLKIQRTERGDSAVYLCASSPGRGTEAFFGQGTRLTVV.

The chain joins TRBV11-2 to TRBJ2-1; 7 bases match TRBD2. Per the germline V gene, CDR1 is SGHAT and CDR2 is FQNNGV. V gave up 4 bases and J gave up 5 bases; unmatched junction bases: 2. The CDR3 has 13 amino acids. CDR3 residues: CASSSSGNNEQFF. The DNA of the CDR3 is TGTGCCAGCAGCTCTAGCGGAAACAATGAGCAGTTCTTC. The full variable domain, with the rest looked up from reference TRBV11-2 and TRBJ2-1, is EAGVAQSPRYKIIEKRQSVAFWCNPISGHATLYWYQQILGQGPKLLIQFQNNGVVDDSQLPKDRFSAERLKGVDSTLKIQPAKLEDSAVYLCASSSSGNNEQFFGPGTRLTVL.

The chain recombines TRBV6-6 with TRBJ2-3, with 8 bases aligning to TRBD1. The trim removed 7 bases at V and 2 bases at J, leaving 5 bases unmatched. Germline V CDR1 and CDR2: MNHNY, SVGAGI (reference sequence). The CDR3 contains 14 residues. The CDR3 here is CASTDRGPTDTQYF. The DNA for the CDR3 is TGTGCCAGCACCGACAGGGGACCCACAGATACGCAGTATTTT.

The chain links TRBV7-9 to TRBJ1-2, with D possibly matching TRBD1 (6 bases). Deletions cut 5 bases from V and 3 bases from J, with 13 bases between. Germline CDR1 reads SEHNR; CDR2 reads FQNEAQ (reference sequence). This CDR3 has 14 residues. CDR3: CASSESQGYYGYTF. The CDR3 coding sequence is TGTGCCAGCAGCGAATCCCAGGGGTACTATGGCTACACCTTC. Looking up the rest from reference TRBV7-9 and TRBJ1-2 gives the full variable domain: DTGVSQNPRHKITKRGQNVTFRCDPISEHNRLYWYRQTLGQGPEFLTYFQNEAQLEKSRLLSDRFSAERPKGSFSTLEIQRTEQGDSAMYLCASSESQGYYGYTFGSGTRLTVV.

This clone has a single count. The CDR3 DNA reads as TGTGCCAGCAGCGCAGGACTCGGGATGGGGAATTCACCCCTCCACTTT. This codes for CASSAGLGMGNSPLHF. The V call is TRBV7-9, the J call TRBJ1-6; D gene ambiguous. Germline V gene lookup returns CDR1 SEHNR and CDR2 FQNEAQ (reference sequence). The ends were cut back, 5 bases at V and 7 bases at J, with 18 bases in the middle. The CDR3 is 16 amino acids.

The chain employs TRBV5-1 and TRBJ2-3; D is possibly TRBD2 (5 bases). The V end was cut by 3 bases, the J end by 0 bases, with 14 bases between. The CDR3 totals 16 residues. Germline lookup yields CDR1 SGHRS and CDR2 YFSETQ. This CDR3 is CASSSAGTRSTDTQYF. In nucleotides, the CDR3 is TGCGCCAGCAGCTCGGCCGGCACTAGGAGCACAGATACGCAGTATTTT.

The V call is TRBV6-5, the J call TRBJ2-3; D is perhaps TRBD2 (5 bases). CDR1 MNHEY and CDR2 SVGAGI come from the germline V gene. Trimming removed 2 bases at V and 2 bases at J, with 11 bases between. The CDR3 is 15 residues long. CDR3: CASSYGKRLTDTQYF. The CDR3 nucleotides read TGTGCCAGCAGTTACGGGAAGCGGCTCACAGATACGCAGTATTTT.

The chain carries TRBV6-5 and TRBJ1-3; no definite D call. The CDR3 is 14 residues long. Per the germline V gene, CDR1 is MNHEY and CDR2 is SVGAGI. The V gene lost 6 bases and the J gene lost 1 base, with 10 bases spanning the gap. The CDR3 sequence is CASRSSGSGNTIYF. DNA for the CDR3: TGTGCCAGCAGGAGTTCGGGATCTGGAAACACCATATATTTT.

V and J are TRBV29-1 and TRBJ2-7; tentatively, D is TRBD1 (6 bases). CDR1 and CDR2 (germline): SQVTM, ANQGSEA. The germline V and J ends were trimmed by 2 bases and 2 bases, with 22 bases remaining between them. This CDR3 spans 17 amino acids. CDR3 sequence: CSVEKIAGSGETYEQYF. CDR3 in DNA: TGCAGCGTTGAAAAGATAGCAGGTTCAGGGGAAACCTACGAGCAGTACTTC.

The V and J genes are TRBV29-1 and TRBJ2-5; no definite D call. The ends were cut back, 1 base at V and 0 bases at J, with 9 bases in the middle. CDR3 size: 14 residues. CDR1 is SQVTM and CDR2 is ANQGSEA in the germline V gene. The CDR3 reads CSVEVVAYQETQYF. The CDR3 DNA is TGCAGCGTTGAAGTTGTCGCGTACCAAGAGACCCAGTACTTC.

CDR3 DNA: TGCGCCAGCAGCTTGAGTCTCTCCTACAATGAGCAGTTCTTC. This gives the protein CASSLSLSYNEQFF. The chain couples TRBV5-1 to TRBJ2-1, with no clear D. Between the trimmed V and J ends, which lost 1 base and 0 bases, there was a span of 5 bases. This CDR3 region has 14 residues. The germline V gene encodes CDR1 SGHRS and CDR2 YFSETQ.

The genes are TRBV28 and TRBJ2-3; 7 nucleotides agree with TRBD2. V shed 11 bases, J shed 3 bases, and the junction held 14 bases outside the gene matches. Germline V gene lookup returns CDR1 MDHEN and CDR2 SYDVKM. The CDR3 spans 15 residues. The CDR3 loop reads CAAANGGVGTDTQYF. The CDR3 DNA reads TGTGCCGCCGCAAATGGGGGGGTAGGGACAGATACGCAGTATTTT.

A few counts support this clone. This sequence joins TRBV29-1 and TRBJ2-1; no definite D call. The V end lost 4 bases, the J end lost 0 bases, and 7 bases lay between the germline ends. The CDR3 totals 13 residues. The germline gives CDR1 SQVTM, CDR2 ANQGSEA. In nucleotides, the CDR3 is TGCAGCGTTGGAGTGAGCTCCTACAATGAGCAGTTCTTC. This translates into CSVGVSSYNEQFF.